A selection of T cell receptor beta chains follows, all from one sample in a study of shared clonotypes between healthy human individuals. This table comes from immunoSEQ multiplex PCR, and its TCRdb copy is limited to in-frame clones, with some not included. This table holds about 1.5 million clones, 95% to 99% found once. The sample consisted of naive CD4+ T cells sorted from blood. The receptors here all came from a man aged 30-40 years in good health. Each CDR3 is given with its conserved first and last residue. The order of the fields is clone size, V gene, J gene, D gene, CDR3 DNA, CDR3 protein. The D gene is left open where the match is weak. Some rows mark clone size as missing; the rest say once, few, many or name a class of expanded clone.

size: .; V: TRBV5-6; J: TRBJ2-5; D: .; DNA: TGTGCCAGCAGCTTGGTAGGGTCTACGACTAGGAACCAAGAGACCCAGTACTTC; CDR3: CASSLVGSTTRNQETQYF
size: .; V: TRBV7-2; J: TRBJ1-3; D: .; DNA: TGTGCCAGCAGCTTTCCCCCTGGGACGGCAGGAAACACCATATATTTT; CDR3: CASSFPPGTAGNTIYF
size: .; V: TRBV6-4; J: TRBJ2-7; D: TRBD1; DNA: TGTGCCAGCAGTGAACCCGGGACAGGGGGAAACGAGCAGTACTTC; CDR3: CASSEPGTGGNEQYF
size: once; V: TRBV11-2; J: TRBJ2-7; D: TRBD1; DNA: TGTGCCAGCAGCTTGGACAGGGTATCCTACGAGCAGTACTTC; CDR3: CASSLDRVSYEQYF
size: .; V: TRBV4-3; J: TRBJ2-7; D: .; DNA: TGCGCCAGCAGCCAAGATGTCGGAGTCGACAGCTACGAGCAGTACTTC; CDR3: CASSQDVGVDSYEQYF
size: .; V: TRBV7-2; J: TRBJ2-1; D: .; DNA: TGTGCCAGCAGCTTAGCCTCGAGGTTAAACAATGAGCAGTTCTTC; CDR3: CASSLASRLNNEQFF
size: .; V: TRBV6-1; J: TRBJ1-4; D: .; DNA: TGTGCCAGCAGTGAAGCGGGTAGGGGTGAAAAACTGTTTTTT; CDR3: CASSEAGRGEKLFF
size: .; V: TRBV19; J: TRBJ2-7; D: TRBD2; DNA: TGTGCCAGTAGTCCATTCCCTGCTAGCGGGAGCTCCTACGAGCAGTACTTC; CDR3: CASSPFPASGSSYEQYF
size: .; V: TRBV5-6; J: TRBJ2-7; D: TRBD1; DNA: TGTGCCAGCAGCTTGTATTCGCAGGGGGTTAGCCACGAGCAGTACTTC; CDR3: CASSLYSQGVSHEQYF
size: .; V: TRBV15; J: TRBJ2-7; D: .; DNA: TGTGCCACCAGCAGAAGCCGGGAGCCCACCTACGAGCAGTACTTC; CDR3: CATSRSREPTYEQYF
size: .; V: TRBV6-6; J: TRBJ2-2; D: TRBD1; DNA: TGTGCCAGCAGTCCAGGACAGGGCGCGAACACCGGGGAGCTGTTTTTT; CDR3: CASSPGQGANTGELFF
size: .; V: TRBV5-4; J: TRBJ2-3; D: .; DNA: TGTGCCAGCAGCTTGGAGGCCGGTAGCACAGATACGCAGTATTTT; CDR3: CASSLEAGSTDTQYF
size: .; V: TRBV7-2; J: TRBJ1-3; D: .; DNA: TGTGCCAGCAGCTTAGATGGAAACACCATATATTTT; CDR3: CASSLDGNTIYF
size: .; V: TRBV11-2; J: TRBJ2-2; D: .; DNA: TGTGCCAGCAGCTCGTTGGGCGGGGAGCTGTTTTTT; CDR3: CASSSLGGELFF
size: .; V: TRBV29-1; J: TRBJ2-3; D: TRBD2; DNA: TGCAGCGTTCCTAGCGGGAGTAACTCAGATACGCAGTATTTT; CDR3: CSVPSGSNSDTQYF
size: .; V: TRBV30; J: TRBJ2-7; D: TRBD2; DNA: TGTGCCTGGATCCACAACCTAGCGGGAGGGCGGTACGAGCAGTACTTC; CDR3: CAWIHNLAGGRYEQYF
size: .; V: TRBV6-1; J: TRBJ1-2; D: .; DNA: TGTGCCAGCAGTGATCTTATTGGGGATGGCTACACCTTC; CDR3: CASSDLIGDGYTF
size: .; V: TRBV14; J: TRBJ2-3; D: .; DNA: TGTGCCAGCAGCCAAGTCGCAGATACGCAGTATTTT; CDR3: CASSQVADTQYF
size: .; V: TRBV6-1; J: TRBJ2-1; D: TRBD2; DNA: TGTGCCAGCAGTGAACGGGCGGGAGATATTGAGCAGTTCTTC; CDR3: CASSERAGDIEQFF
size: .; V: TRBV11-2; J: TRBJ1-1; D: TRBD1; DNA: TGTGCCAGCAGCTTACGTGGACAGGGCTCCACTGAAGCTTTCTTT; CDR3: CASSLRGQGSTEAFF
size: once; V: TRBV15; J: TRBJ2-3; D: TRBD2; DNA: TGTGCCACCAGCCGCCGGACTAGCGGGAGGGTAACAGATACGCAGTATTTT; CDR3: CATSRRTSGRVTDTQYF
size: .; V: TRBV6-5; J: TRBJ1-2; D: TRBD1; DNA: TGTGCCAGCAGTCTTCAGGGGGCGAATTTCGATGGCTACACCTTC; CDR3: CASSLQGANFDGYTF
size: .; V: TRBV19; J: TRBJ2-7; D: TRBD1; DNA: TGTGCCAGTAGTACGGGACAGTACTCCTACGAGCAGTACTTC; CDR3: CASSTGQYSYEQYF
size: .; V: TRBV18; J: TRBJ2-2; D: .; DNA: TGTGCCAGCTCCTTCCAGGGCCCCACCGGGGAGCTGTTTTTT; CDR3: CASSFQGPTGELFF
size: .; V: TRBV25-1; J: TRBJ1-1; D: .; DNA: TGTGCCAGCAGTGGCCCCCTCACCCGGGACGGTGAAGCTTTCTTT; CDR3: CASSGPLTRDGEAFF
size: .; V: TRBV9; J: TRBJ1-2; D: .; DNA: TGTGCCAGCAGCCGGAGCGGGTTTGGCTACACCTTC; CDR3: CASSRSGFGYTF
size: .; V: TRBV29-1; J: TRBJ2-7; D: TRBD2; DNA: TGCAGCGTTGGACTAGCGGGTGAGAGGCAGTACTTC; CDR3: CSVGLAGERQYF
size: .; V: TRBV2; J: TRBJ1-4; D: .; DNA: TGTGCCAGCTGGGCAACTAATGAAAAACTGTTTTTT; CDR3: CASWATNEKLFF
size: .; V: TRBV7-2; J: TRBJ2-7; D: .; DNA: TGTGCCAGCAGCCTCAAGGGAGCGGAGGGCTACGAGCAGTACTTC; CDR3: CASSLKGAEGYEQYF
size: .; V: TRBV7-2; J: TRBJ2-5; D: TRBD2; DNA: TGTGCCAGCAGCTTGACTAGCGGGAGTGGCTCAAAGACCCAGTACTTC; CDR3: CASSLTSGSGSKTQYF
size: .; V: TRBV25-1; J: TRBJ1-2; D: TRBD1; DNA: TGTGCCAGCAGACAGAAAGGACAGGGGAGCTACACCTTC; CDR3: CASRQKGQGSYTF
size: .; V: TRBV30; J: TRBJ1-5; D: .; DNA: TGTGCCTGGAGGTCGGGGCAGGGGCAGCCCCAGCATTTT; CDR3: CAWRSGQGQPQHF
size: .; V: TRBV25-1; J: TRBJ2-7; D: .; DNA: TGTGCCAGCAGTATTACCTACGAGCAGTACTTC; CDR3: CASSITYEQYF
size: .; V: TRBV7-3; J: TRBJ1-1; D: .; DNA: TGTGCCAGCAGCGCAGGGGTTGTCACTGAAGCTTTCTTT; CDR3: CASSAGVVTEAFF
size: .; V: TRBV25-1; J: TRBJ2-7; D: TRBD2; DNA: TGTGCCAGCAGGGGGCTAGCGGGAGGGGGAGAGCAGTACTTC; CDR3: CASRGLAGGGEQYF
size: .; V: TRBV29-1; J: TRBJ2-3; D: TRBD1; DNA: TGCAGCGTTGTAATGGGGACAGTCCCAGATACGCAGTATTTT; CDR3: CSVVMGTVPDTQYF
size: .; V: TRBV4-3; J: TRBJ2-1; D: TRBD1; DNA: TGCGCCAGCAGCGCCCGACAGGGTTTCATCGTTGAGCAGTTCTTC; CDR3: CASSARQGFIVEQFF
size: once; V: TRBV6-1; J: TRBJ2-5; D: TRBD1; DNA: TGTGCCTGCAGGGGGCGCCGGGAGACCCAGTACTTC; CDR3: CACRGRRETQYF
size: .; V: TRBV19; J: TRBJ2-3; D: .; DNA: TGTGCCAGCGAAAAAGCCAACACAGATACGCAGTATTTT; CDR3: CASEKANTDTQYF
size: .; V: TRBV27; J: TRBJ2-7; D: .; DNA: TGTGCCAGCAGTCCTCGGGGGCTAGTAACCTACGAGCAGTACTTC; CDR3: CASSPRGLVTYEQYF
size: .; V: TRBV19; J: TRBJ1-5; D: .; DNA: TGTGCCAGTAGTATGGGCGTTAGCAATCAGCCCCAGCATTTT; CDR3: CASSMGVSNQPQHF
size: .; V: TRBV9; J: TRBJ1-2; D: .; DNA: TGTGCCAGCAGCGCAGATCAAGGGGGTAGATATGGCTACACCTTC; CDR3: CASSADQGGRYGYTF
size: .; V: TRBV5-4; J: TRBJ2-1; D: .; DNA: TGTGCCAGCAGCTCATACCAAGGGCGTGATTACAATGAGCAGTTCTTC; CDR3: CASSSYQGRDYNEQFF
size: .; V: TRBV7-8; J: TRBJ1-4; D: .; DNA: TGTGCCAGCAGCTTACAGGGATCGCAGTTTGAAAAACTGTTTTTT; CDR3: CASSLQGSQFEKLFF
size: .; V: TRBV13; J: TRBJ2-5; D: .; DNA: TGTGCCAGCAGCTTAGGCCCCCCTGGCGAGTTAAAGACCCAGTACTTC; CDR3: CASSLGPPGELKTQYF
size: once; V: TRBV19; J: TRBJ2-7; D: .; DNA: TGTGCCAGTAGTAGAGACCCGAACCAGGGAATCTACGAGCAGTACTTC; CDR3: CASSRDPNQGIYEQYF
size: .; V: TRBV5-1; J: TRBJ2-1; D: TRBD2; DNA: TGCGCCAGCAGCTTAGGGGGACTAGCGGGAGAGTGGTTCTTC; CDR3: CASSLGGLAGEWFF
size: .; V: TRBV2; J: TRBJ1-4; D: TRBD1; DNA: TGTGCCAGCAGCGGGACCGGGACAGGGCTGTTTTTT; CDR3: CASSGTGTGLFF
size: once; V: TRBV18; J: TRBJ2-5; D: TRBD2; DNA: TGTGCCAGCTCACTCGGGGGGGAAGAGACCCAGTACTTC; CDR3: CASSLGGEETQYF
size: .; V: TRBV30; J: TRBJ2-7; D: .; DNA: TGTGCCTGGAGTGTGATGGAGGAGCAGTACTTC; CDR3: CAWSVMEEQYF
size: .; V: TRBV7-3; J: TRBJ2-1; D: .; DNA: TGTGCCAGCAGCTTAAGAGATGGGAGTGAGCAGTTCTTC; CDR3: CASSLRDGSEQFF
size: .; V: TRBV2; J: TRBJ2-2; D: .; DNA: TGTGCCAGCAGTGAAACCCGAATGATCGGGGAGCTGTTTTTT; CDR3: CASSETRMIGELFF
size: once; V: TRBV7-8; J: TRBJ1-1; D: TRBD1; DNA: TGTGCCAGCAGCTCCATAGGGGGCGGGACTGAAGCTTTCTTT; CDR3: CASSSIGGGTEAFF